This is a list of T cell receptor beta chains from one sample in a study of CD4+ T cells in melanoma. Generated by immunoSEQ multiplex PCR, the TCRdb table keeps only in-frame clones and is missing some. The table shows about 10,000 clones, with 65% occurring only once. Sequencing was carried out using cells from a culture (not recorded whether cultured in vitro). These receptors came from a human donor with melanoma. Both conserved end residues are part of each CDR3. A D gene is named only where the DNA matches it firmly. Only some rows state a clone size, as once, few, many or a class for expanded clones.

CASRPGRGNGNQPQHF TGTGCCAGCAGACCGGGCAGGGGGAATGGCAATCAGCCCCAGCATTTT TRBD1 TRBJ1-5 TRBV7-2 NA
CASSPPTSRETQYF TGTGCCAGCTCACCACCGACTAGCAGGGAGACCCAGTACTTC TRBD2 TRBJ2-5 TRBV18 once
CASSLHFYEQYF TGTGCCAGCAGCTTGCATTTCTACGAGCAGTACTTC NA TRBJ2-7 TRBV11-2 once
CASSVGISVGGNEQFF TGTGCCAGCAGCGTAGGTATTAGCGTGGGTGGGAATGAGCAGTTCTTC NA TRBJ2-1 TRBV9 NA
CASSRDRGTEAFF TGTGCTAGCAGCAGAGACAGAGGCACTGAAGCTTTCTTT NA TRBJ1-1 TRBV7-7 medium-sized
CASSTGSGFYNSPLHF TGTGCCAGCAGCACGGGGTCGGGGTTTTATAATTCACCCCTCCACTTT NA TRBJ1-6 TRBV7-9 NA
CASSLQGRTVSDEQYF TGCGCCAGCAGCTTGCAGGGGCGAACCGTCAGCGACGAGCAGTACTTC NA TRBJ2-7 TRBV5-1 NA
CASSPPPATGRYGYTF TGTGCCAGCAGCCCCCCGCCCGCGACAGGCAGATATGGCTACACCTTC NA TRBJ1-2 TRBV7-2 few
CASSLSGTENYGYTF TGTGCCAGTAGTCTATCCGGGACGGAGAACTATGGCTACACCTTC NA TRBJ1-2 TRBV19 NA
CASRALAGGTETQYF TGTGCCAGCAGGGCGCTAGCGGGGGGGACAGAGACCCAGTACTTC TRBD2 TRBJ2-5 TRBV6-1 NA
CASNRDEGNSPLHF TGTGCCAGCAATCGGGATGAAGGAAATTCACCCCTCCACTTT NA TRBJ1-6 TRBV2 medium-sized
CASSFRATGETQYF TGTGCCAGCAGCTTCCGGGCCACGGGGGAGACCCAGTACTTC NA TRBJ2-5 TRBV11-1 NA
CASSLAKNTGELFF TGTGCCAGTAGCCTAGCTAAGAACACCGGGGAGCTGTTTTTT NA TRBJ2-2 TRBV19 NA
CASSFLPSGGSTDTQYF TGTGCCAGCAGCTTCCTTCCTAGCGGGGGTAGCACAGATACGCAGTATTTT TRBD2 TRBJ2-3 TRBV7-9 NA
CASTERKGRVNTEAFF TGTGCCAGCACGGAAAGGAAGGGTCGAGTGAACACTGAAGCTTTCTTT NA TRBJ1-1 TRBV27 once
CASRAGGSSYEQYF TGTGCCAGCAGGGCAGGGGGAAGCTCCTACGAGCAGTACTTC TRBD1 TRBJ2-7 TRBV6-6 few
CASSLQHHGDEQFF TGCGCCAGCTCCCTGCAACATCATGGGGATGAGCAGTTCTTC NA TRBJ2-1 TRBV5-1 NA
CASSPGWNYGYTF TGTGCCAGTAGTCCAGGGTGGAACTATGGCTACACCTTC NA TRBJ1-2 TRBV19 few
CASSQDGLSYEQYF TGCGCCAGCAGCCAAGACGGGTTATCCTACGAGCAGTACTTC NA TRBJ2-7 TRBV4-1 few
CASSLPGAGEEKLFF TGTGCCAGCAGCCTCCCGGGGGCGGGGGAGGAAAAACTGTTTTTT NA TRBJ1-4 TRBV2 NA
CASSSGSEATEAFF TGCGCCAGCAGCTCGGGGAGCGAGGCCACTGAAGCTTTCTTT NA TRBJ1-1 TRBV4-1 NA
CASSQQGAGTTDTQYF TGCGCCAGCAGCCAACAGGGGGCGGGAACGACAGATACGCAGTATTTT TRBD1 TRBJ2-3 TRBV4-1 NA
CASSPPIWTSGVVNEQFF TGTGCCAGCTCACCACCAATCTGGACTAGCGGGGTGGTCAATGAGCAGTTCTTC TRBD2 TRBJ2-1 TRBV18 NA
CASGATLGQVSSYEQYF TGTGCTAGTGGTGCTACCCTTGGACAGGTGAGCTCCTACGAGCAGTACTTC TRBD1 TRBJ2-7 TRBV12-5 NA
CATSRDSGTGRGVSPLHF TGTGCCACCAGCAGAGATAGTGGAACGGGCAGGGGCGTTTCACCCCTCCACTTT NA TRBJ1-6 TRBV15 NA
CASSLQGPPYSYNEQFF TGTGCCAGCAGTTTACAAGGCCCTCCCTACTCCTACAATGAGCAGTTCTTC NA TRBJ2-1 TRBV27 NA
CASSSGGQRDSYEQYF TGTGCCAGCAGCTCCGGAGGACAGAGGGACTCCTACGAGCAGTACTTC NA TRBJ2-7 TRBV7-9 NA
CASSQGVGNTIYF TGCGCCAGCAGCCAGGGGGTTGGAAACACCATATATTTT NA TRBJ1-3 TRBV4-1 NA
CASSERSLAGGFQETQYF TGTGCCAGCAGTGAGCGGAGTCTAGCGGGCGGCTTTCAAGAGACCCAGTACTTC TRBD2 TRBJ2-5 TRBV6-1 NA
CSVRDYGYTF TGCAGTGTACGGGACTATGGCTACACCTTC NA TRBJ1-2 TRBV20-1 few
CASSPGQANTEAFF TGTGCCAGCAGCCCTGGACAGGCGAACACTGAAGCTTTCTTT TRBD1 TRBJ1-1 TRBV7-9 NA
CASSLGQDYGYTF TGCGCCAGCAGCTTAGGGCAGGACTATGGCTACACCTTC NA TRBJ1-2 TRBV5-1 NA
CASSPSTGSSYNSPLHF TGTGCCAGCAGTCCATCGACGGGGTCCTCCTATAATTCACCCCTCCACTTT NA TRBJ1-6 TRBV27 few
CASSYNDRATHSF TGTGCCAGCAGTTACAACGACAGGGCAACCCACAGCTTC TRBD1 TRBJ1-2 TRBV6-5 NA
CASIGLAGGRGGELFF TGTGCCAGCATTGGACTAGCGGGGGGGCGCGGCGGGGAGCTGTTTTTT TRBD2 TRBJ2-2 TRBV2 few
CASSPRRVSAFYNEQFF TGTGCCAGCAGTCCTCGCAGGGTATCGGCATTCTACAATGAGCAGTTCTTC NA TRBJ2-1 TRBV2 NA
CASSLRTGGTKQYF TGTGCCAGCAGTTTAAGGACAGGGGGCACGAAGCAGTACTTC TRBD1 TRBJ2-7 TRBV27 NA
CASGLVLGQNTEAFF TGTGCTAGTGGTTTGGTACTGGGACAGAACACTGAAGCTTTCTTT NA TRBJ1-1 TRBV12-5 NA
CASSFLSTRSTDTQYF TGTGCCAGCAGCTTCTTATCAACTAGAAGCACAGATACGCAGTATTTT NA TRBJ2-3 TRBV5-6 NA
CASGPTGTGGATQYF TGCGCCAGCGGACCAACCGGGACAGGGGGGGCGACCCAGTACTTC TRBD1 TRBJ2-5 TRBV5-1 NA
CASSRTQYNEQFF TGTGCCAGTAGTCGTACACAATACAATGAGCAGTTCTTC NA TRBJ2-1 TRBV19 NA
CASVRTAGTPRKGHNEQFF TGTGCCAGCGTCCGGACAGCCGGGACGCCACGAAAGGGTCACAATGAGCAGTTCTTC NA TRBJ2-1 TRBV6-4 NA
CASSIALNVGELFF TGTGCCAGTAGTATCGCCCTTAATGTCGGGGAGCTGTTTTTT NA TRBJ2-2 TRBV19 few
CASNLGGRYGYTF TGTGCCAGCAACCTGGGGGGTCGGTATGGCTACACCTTC NA TRBJ1-2 TRBV5-4 medium-sized
CASSLAFASGGGTGKETQYF TGTGCCAGCAGCTTAGCGTTTGCCTCGGGGGGGGGTACAGGAAAAGAGACCCAGTACTTC TRBD2 TRBJ2-5 TRBV7-6 NA
CASSRTSNEQFF TGTGCCAGCAGCAGGACTAGTAATGAGCAGTTCTTC TRBD2 TRBJ2-1 TRBV7-9 NA
CASRLQGGALAKNIQYF TGTGCCAGTAGGTTACAGGGGGGGGCCCTAGCCAAAAACATTCAGTACTTC NA TRBJ2-4 TRBV19 NA
CAISRSNQPQHF TGTGCCATCAGTCGCAGCAATCAGCCCCAGCATTTT NA TRBJ1-5 TRBV10-3 few
CASSPGAAPGTFF TGTGCCAGCAGCCCTGGGGCAGCTCCTGGGACTTTCTTT NA TRBJ1-1 TRBV7-6 NA
CAIDRHWGMNSPLHF TGTGCCATCGACCGCCACTGGGGTATGAATTCACCCCTCCACTTT NA TRBJ1-6 TRBV27 NA
CSVSVTGGKYF TGCAGCGTGTCGGTTACAGGGGGCAAGTACTTC TRBD1 TRBJ2-7 TRBV29-1 NA
CASSQEISGGGRTGELFF TGTGCCAGCAGCCAAGAAATTAGCGGGGGGGGCCGCACCGGGGAGCTGTTTTTT TRBD2 TRBJ2-2 TRBV4-2 NA
CASSLRSENTEAFF TGTGCCAGCAGCTTGCGGTCAGAAAACACTGAAGCTTTCTTT NA TRBJ1-1 TRBV5-4 few
CASSLLGANTGELFF TGCGCCAGCAGCTTGTTGGGCGCGAACACCGGGGAGCTGTTTTTT NA TRBJ2-2 TRBV5-1 NA